Sequencing of this TCR beta chain was carried out in a study of T-cell memory formation after mild COVID-19 (dated by TCRdb to the early 2020s). Some background on the complete study: TCR sequence clusters from the two donors were largely donor specific. In two donors, T-cell clones that expanded and contracted after mild COVID-19 were followed by sequencing TCRalpha and TCRbeta repertoires longitudinally. The cohort comprised two young, previously healthy adult volunteers, one female and one male. The full study reports these points: SARS-CoV-2 specificity of the second-wave clones peaking on day 37 was not confirmed. Contracting CD4+ clones turned up mainly in the CM and EM memory subsets, whereas EMRA was where CD8+ clones were enriched. Clones contracting from day 15 to 85 had balanced CD4/CD8 phenotypes, while a second wave expanding from day 15 to 37 was biased towards CD4+. The detection of some responding clones in pre-infection memory suggests that pre-existing cross-reactive memory T cells joined the SARS-CoV-2 response. Only a couple of mild cases were covered by the study, and larger cohorts that include severe cases with pre-infection samples were considered necessary.

The run used an Illumina NovaSeq 6000. TCRalpha and TCRbeta cDNA libraries were constructed by 5'RACE with constant-segment primers, with sample barcodes and unique molecular identifiers being introduced. Trizol reagent was used to extract RNA from every sample. The libraries were amplified in two PCR steps, and the second step added a second sample barcode and Illumina TruSeq adapters. Sequencing of the libraries was done on an Illumina NovaSeq, producing 2 x 150 bp paired-end reads. Regarding the original processing steps: With migec v1.2.7, reads were demultiplexed and then collapsed into UMI-guided consensus sequences. Using mixcr v2.1.11, UMI consensuses were aligned to TRA and TRB V and J templates and then assembled into clonotypes. A clonotype was counted as expanded or contracted only when both edgeR and NoisET called the clonotype significant, with the noise models trained on biological replicates. For edgeR calls, the cutoffs were a false discovery rate-adjusted p below 0.01 and a log2 fold-change threshold of 1. As an exploratory analysis of dynamics, PCA with hierarchical clustering was applied to max-normalized trajectories of the 1000 most abundant clonotypes. Separately sequenced CD4+ and CD8+ repertoires were used to assign the CD4 or CD8 phenotype of responding clones. TCRdb ran its own pipeline on the public reads, namely fastp trimming at Q25 and MiXCR clone calling, and kept in-frame beta chains. Every entry covers one CDR3 protein and lists the most common genes and DNA from its rows. The V and J calls follow TCRdb's processing rather than the paper's. The sample profile shows around 220,000 distinct CDR3 sequences; roughly 17% of them were found once. The ten largest clones add up to approximately 3.6% of the sample.

Including cysteine and phenylalanine, the CDR3 has 13 amino acids. CDR3 DNA only is kept here, 39 bases in frame from base 1. The germline ends are 7 bases apart after V is trimmed by 0 bases and J by 7 bases. Sequences SGHAT (CDR1) and FQNNGV (CDR2) are obtained from the germline V gene. Notes on this clonotype: It has no known antigen specificity. The input lacks base qualities; no much larger clone sits a single base away.

Ficoll-Paque density gradient centrifugation was used to isolate PBMCs. This sequence originates from a man younger than 35 who had mild COVID-19 (a few samples of this study predate the infection). The sample titles of this study are shuffled in the database, so cell type and time point are left out; the donor was told from shared clones. The sample taken for sequencing was PBMCs or a T cell subset sorted from them (not recorded which). The rearranged chain carries TRBV11-2 and TRBJ2-1; the D gene cannot be resolved reliably. The CDR3 loop reads CASSLDHMNEQFF. The sequence in DNA is TGTGCCAGCAGCTTAGATCACATGAATGAGCAGTTCTTC. With all but the CDR3 taken from the reference TRBV11-2 and TRBJ2-1 genes, the full variable domain is: EAGVAQSPRYKIIEKRQSVAFWCNPISGHATLYWYQQILGQGPKLLIQFQNNGVVDDSQLPKDRFSAERLKGVDSTLKIQPAKLEDSAVYLCASSLDHMNEQFFGPGTRLTVL.